Below are 25 T cell receptor beta chains sequenced from a single sample in a study of a mutant IDH1 vaccine in newly diagnosed glioma. These receptors' targets are unknown. Generated by immunoSEQ multiplex PCR, the TCRdb table keeps only in-frame clones and is missing some. The repertoire holds approximately 110,000 clones, with roughly 90% as singletons. Time point given: week 11, during vaccination. Each dose of the vaccine consisted of 300 ug of mutant IDH1 20-mer peptide, with topical imiquimod. The sequencing here drew on PBMCs, taken from a glioma patient whose treatment included an IDH1 peptide vaccine. The receptor source for this set is a woman aged 50 to 65 with glioma.

CDR3 sequence reads: CASSLGGHNTEAFF. CDR3 DNA: TGTGCCAGCAGCTTAGGTGGTCACAACACTGAAGCTTTCTTT. The rearrangement joins TRBV7-3 to TRBJ1-1; no reliable D call. The CDR3 is 14 amino acids. Germline values: CDR1 SGHTA, CDR2 FQGTGA. Deletions cut 2 bases from V and 2 bases from J, with 9 bases between.

The chain uses TRBV6-5 and TRBJ2-7, with a weak D call TRBD1 (6 bases). V shed 6 bases and J shed 2 bases, with 14 bases lying between them. The CDR3 covers 14 residues. Germline V lookup: CDR1 MNHEY, CDR2 SVGAGI. The CDR3 loop reads CASSPQGGPYEQYF. CDR3 in DNA: TGTGCCAGCAGCCCTCAAGGGGGTCCCTACGAGCAGTACTTC.

J is TRBJ2-7 and V is TRBV28, with D tentatively TRBD1 (6 bases). Trimming stripped 4 bases from V and 7 bases from J, with 11 bases between. The germline gives CDR1 MDHEN, CDR2 SYDVKM. The CDR3 spans 12 residues. The DNA for the CDR3 is TGTGCCAGCAGTTACAGGGCCGGGGAGCAGTACTTC. Its protein is CASSYRAGEQYF.

The chain carries TRBV9 and TRBJ2-7, with no clear D. Germline CDR1 reads SGDLS; CDR2 reads YYNGEE. The length of the CDR3 is 12 residues. V gave up 7 bases and J gave up 3 bases, with 11 bases separating them. CDR3 DNA sequence: TGTGCCAGCGGGAAGGCTAGCTACGAGCAGTACTTC. Its protein product is CASGKASYEQYF.

The V gene is TRBV4-1, the J gene TRBJ2-5; TRBD2 matches 11 bases. The assigned J gene may be wrong: the sequence end matches TRBJ2-7 better. In germline, CDR1 is MGHRA, CDR2 YSYEKL. The CDR3 runs 15 residues. This CDR3 is CASSQVTSGSYEQYF. The CDR3 DNA reads TGCGCCAGCAGCCAAGTCACTAGCGGGAGCTACGAGCAGTACTTC.

V gene TRBV30 combines with J gene TRBJ1-2; D gene uncertain. This CDR3 has 13 amino acids. Germline CDR1 is GTSNPN and CDR2 is SVGIG (reference sequence). V was shortened by 5 bases and J by 0 bases, with 10 bases between the two germline ends. In nucleotides, the CDR3 is TGTGCCTGGGAGGGAGCACCTAACTATGGCTACACCTTC. Translation gives CAWEGAPNYGYTF. Together with reference TRBV30 and TRBJ1-2, the CDR3 gives the full variable domain: SQTIHQWPATLVQPVGSPLSLECTVEGTSNPNLYWYRQAAGRGLQLLFYSVGIGQISSEVPQNLSASRPQDRQFILSSKKLLLSDSGFYLCAWEGAPNYGYTFGSGTRLTVV.

V gene TRBV5-5 combines with J gene TRBJ1-2; 8 nucleotides line up with TRBD1. V lost 5 bases and J lost 8; bases outside the gene matches: 14. This CDR3 is built from 15 residues. In germline, CDR1 is SGHKS, CDR2 YYEKEE (reference sequence). Here the CDR3 reads CASRKPGGSGEGYTF. CDR3 DNA: TGTGCCAGCAGAAAGCCAGGGGGCTCCGGGGAAGGCTACACCTTC.

The genes are TRBV5-1 and TRBJ2-1; no firm D call. The CDR3 is made up of 15 amino acids. Trimming stripped 1 base from V and 5 bases from J, with 13 bases between. CDR1 is SGHRS, CDR2 YFSETQ, per germline. CDR3 bases: TGCGCCAGCAGCTTGACGACGGCTTATAACAATGAGCAGTTCTTC. This encodes CASSLTTAYNNEQFF.

This chain links TRBV7-9 with TRBJ1-2, with D possibly being TRBD1 (5 bases). Trimming pared 8 bases from V and 4 bases from J, leaving 14 bases between. CDR1 is SEHNR and CDR2 is FQNEAQ in the germline V gene (reference sequence). CDR3 length: 13 residues. The CDR3 DNA sequence: TGTGCCAGCTCAAGCCGACAGTTCTATGGCTACACCTTC. Its translation: CASSSRQFYGYTF. The whole variable domain, filled in from reference TRBV7-9 and TRBJ1-2, reads DTGVSQNPRHKITKRGQNVTFRCDPISEHNRLYWYRQTLGQGPEFLTYFQNEAQLEKSRLLSDRFSAERPKGSFSTLEIQRTEQGDSAMYLCASSSRQFYGYTFGSGTRLTVV.

In its sample, this clone was seen once. The gene calls are TRBV28 and TRBJ1-4; 11 bases agree with TRBD1. The V segment lost 6 bases and the J segment 0 bases; nucleotides outside the gene matches: 3. The V gene's germline CDR1 is MDHEN and CDR2 SYDVKM. The CDR3 length is 16 residues. The CDR3 bases are TGTGCCAGCAGCGGACAGGGGGCCACAACTAATGAAAAACTGTTTTTT. Amino acid sequence: CASSGQGATTNEKLFF.

This chain connects TRBV2 to TRBJ2-5, with 8 bases that match TRBD2. Trimming removed 7 bases from V and 4 bases from J; junction bases left unmatched: 8. Germline-derived CDR1 and CDR2 are SNHLY and FYNNEI. The CDR3 has 14 amino acids. The DNA for the CDR3 is TGTGCCAGCATGATCTCGGGGGGGAGAGAGACCCAGTACTTC. This sequence encodes CASMISGGRETQYF.

The V and J genes are TRBV6-5 and TRBJ2-7, with TRBD1 matching 7 bases. CDR3 length: 14 amino acids. The V segment lost 7 bases and the J segment 5 bases; nucleotides outside the gene matches: 11. Per germline, CDR1 MNHEY and CDR2 SVGAGI. This CDR3 is CASTGIRDSHEQYF. The CDR3 DNA is TGTGCCAGCACCGGAATCCGGGACAGCCACGAGCAGTACTTC.

The V and J genes are TRBV11-2 and TRBJ2-1; D might be TRBD1 (8 bases). The germline V gene has CDR1 SGHAT and CDR2 FQNNGV. V was trimmed by 7 bases and J by 3 bases, leaving 28 bases between them. This CDR3 contains 19 residues. The CDR3 DNA reads as TGTGCCAGCAACTCTCCGGGACAGGTGTGGGGGGGAGGCTACAATGAGCAGTTCTTC. The encoded protein is CASNSPGQVWGGGYNEQFF.

J is TRBJ1-4 and V is TRBV28, with D perhaps TRBD1 (5 bases). The germline V gene has CDR1 MDHEN and CDR2 SYDVKM. With 2 bases removed from V and 5 bases from J, the gap between germline ends came to 12 bases. The CDR3 extends over 15 amino acids. In nucleotides, the CDR3 is TGTGCCAGCAGTTTAGCGGGTGGGGGGAATGAAAAACTGTTTTTT. This codes for CASSLAGGGNEKLFF.

This clone appeared a few times. This rearrangement joins TRBV11-2 to TRBJ1-4, with TRBD1 matching over 12 bases. The trim removed 0 bases at V and 0 bases at J, leaving 2 bases unmatched. This CDR3 spans 18 amino acids. Germline V gene data show CDR1 as SGHAT and CDR2 as FQNNGV. DNA for the CDR3: TGTGCCAGCAGCTTAGATGGGACAGGGGGCGCAACTAATGAAAAACTGTTTTTT. Protein product: CASSLDGTGGATNEKLFF.

The V gene is TRBV10-3, the J gene TRBJ2-2; 11 nucleotides agree with TRBD2. This CDR3 is built from 16 residues. Losses at the gene ends were 4 bases for V and 6 bases for J; bases not matched to a gene: 7. From germline, CDR1 is ENHRY and CDR2 SYGVKD. Written as DNA, the CDR3 is TGTGCCATCAGTGCGCGGTCTAGCGGGGGGTCCGGGGAGCTGTTTTTT. Translated, it gives CAISARSSGGSGELFF.

This sequence joins TRBV9 and TRBJ2-1, with 10 bases matching TRBD2. This CDR3 has 16 residues. CDR1 and CDR2 from the germline V gene are SGDLS and YYNGEE. The ends lost 0 bases at V and 9 bases at J; junction bases unmatched: 9. CDR3 sequence (DNA): TGTGCCAGCAGCGTAGCGAGGAGCGGGAGGGCCGTTGAGCAGTTCTTC. Protein product: CASSVARSGRAVEQFF.

The V and J genes are TRBV5-6 and TRBJ1-6, with TRBD1 as a possible D gene (6 bases). The CDR3 runs 15 residues. CDR1 is SGHDT and CDR2 is YYEEEE in the germline V gene. V dropped 2 bases and J dropped 7 bases, with 13 bases sitting between them. CDR3 loop: CASSFQGQYNSPLHF. CDR3 DNA sequence: TGTGCCAGCAGCTTCCAGGGGCAATACAATTCACCCCTCCACTTT. The full variable domain, in which reference TRBV5-6 and TRBJ1-6 provide the parts outside the CDR3, is DAGVTQSPTHLIKTRGQQVTLRCSPKSGHDTVSWYQQALGQGPQFIFQYYEEEERQRGNFPDRFSGHQFPNYSSELNVNALLLGDSALYLCASSFQGQYNSPLHFGNGTRLTVT.

The V call is TRBV12-5, the J call TRBJ2-2; 7 bases map to TRBD2. The length of the CDR3 is 13 residues. V lost 6 bases, J lost 7 bases, and 5 bases stayed unmatched. Germline V gene sequence: CDR1 LGHNT, CDR2 FRNRAP. The CDR3 loop is CASGGREYGELFF. The CDR3 coding sequence is TGTGCTAGTGGGGGGCGGGAGTACGGGGAGCTGTTTTTT.

The genes are TRBV7-3 and TRBJ2-1; 9 bases are a match to TRBD2. This CDR3 spans 15 amino acids. CDR1 and CDR2 (germline): SGHTA, FQGTGA. With V trimmed by 4 bases and J by 10 bases, 11 bases remained unmatched. CDR3 sequence: CASSSGTSSTGEQFF. The CDR3 DNA reads as TGTGCCAGCAGCTCCGGGACTAGCTCGACTGGCGAGCAGTTCTTC.

The chain has TRBV30 and TRBJ2-5; D is undetermined. The ends were cut back, 2 bases at V and 1 base at J, with 8 bases in the middle. This CDR3 is 13 amino acids long. Germline CDR1 reads GTSNPN; CDR2 reads SVGIG (reference sequence). The CDR3 sequence is CAWSRYSQETQYF. The CDR3 DNA reads TGTGCCTGGAGTCGGTACAGCCAAGAGACCCAGTACTTC.

The chain links TRBV7-6 to TRBJ2-1; TRBD1 might be the D (6 bases). Germline V gives CDR1 SGHVS, CDR2 FNYEAQ. This CDR3 region has 13 residues. Trimming took 2 bases from V and 9 from J, leaving 11 bases between them. CDR3 region: CASSLSGVGEQFF. The CDR3 nucleotides read TGTGCCAGCAGCTTATCAGGGGTTGGTGAGCAGTTCTTC.

J is TRBJ2-5 and V is TRBV7-8, with D perhaps matching TRBD1 (6 bases). Trimming cost V 1 base and J 5 bases, with 8 bases left between them. The CDR3 has 13 residues. CDR1 and CDR2 (germline): SGHVS, FQNEAQ. CDR3 amino acids: CASSLDRAETQYF. The CDR3 nucleotides read TGTGCCAGCAGCTTAGACAGGGCTGAGACCCAGTACTTC.

This chain links TRBV27 with TRBJ2-3; TRBD2 matches at 9 bases. J lost 4 bases, V lost 5 bases, and 10 bases had no gene match. There are 16 residues in the CDR3. Germline V lookup: CDR1 MNHEY, CDR2 SMNVEV (reference sequence). The CDR3 sequence: CASSVLAGEGPDTQYF. CDR3 DNA sequence: TGTGCCAGCAGTGTATTAGCGGGAGAAGGCCCAGATACGCAGTATTTT.

The V call is TRBV4-2, the J call TRBJ1-2; D call uncertain. This CDR3 has 14 residues. The germline gives CDR1 LGHNA, CDR2 YNFKEQ. The ends were cut back, 1 base at V and 4 bases at J, with 10 bases in the middle. CDR3 DNA: TGTGCCAGCAGCCAAGGCGGCGCTAGCTATGGCTACACCTTC. This codes for CASSQGGASYGYTF.